This TCR beta chain came from a study of identical twins. General observations from the study: It was possible that invariant MAIT and iNKT cells partly confounded the zero-insertion analyses.

Each cDNA held unique molecular identifiers, and template switching gave it a universal primer site. TCRdb recomputed calls from the 5' RACE reads with MiXCR, one row per CDR3 protein. This sample carries 350,000 to 500,000 distinct CDR3 sequences, about 18% of them seen once, and the ten largest clones take roughly 12%. This clonotype was detected a few times. Its target is unknown. There are 15 residues in the CDR3. The V end lost 0 bases, the J end lost 6 bases, and 16 bases lay between the germline ends. Germline values: CDR1 DFQATT, CDR2 SNEGSKA (reference sequence). The receptor was isolated from a man in his forties or fifties in good health. The sample comprised naive T cells sorted from blood. The V gene is TRBV20-1, the J gene TRBJ2-3; possible D gene TRBD1, 7 bases. The CDR3 region has the DNA TGCAGTGCTAGAGATTCCAGGGGGGTCACTGATACGCAGTATTTT. Translated, it gives CSARDSRGVTDTQYF.